The present T cell receptor beta chain was sequenced within a study of blood T cell repertoires in COVID-19. Study information: Spain, Italy and the United States supplied samples that represented acute and convalescent COVID-19. Sources were T cells, B-cell-depleted T cells, or PBMCs; the material itself was cDNA or gDNA.

The CDR3 sequence is 14 residues long. Germline CDR1 and CDR2: MNHEY and SVGAGI. The V and J ends lost 0 bases and 7 bases respectively, with 10 bases between them. Authors' methods: Using reference gene primer amplification, nucleated cell counts were estimated. Using immunoSEQ multiplex PCR, the repertoire was profiled, and TCRdb retains in-frame clones only, with some absent. V and J calls and clone size follow that table, whereas D and trimming were derived from the DNA. The data hold hundreds of thousands of clones, with 88% observed a single time. Recruited during active infection, patients (from Seattle) were subsequently followed longitudinally.

This TCR was sampled from a woman in her sixties or seventies with COVID-19, enrolled during active disease. V and J are TRBV6-5 and TRBJ1-3, with D uncertain. What was sequenced was peripheral blood. The chain's CDR3 is CASSYSTGDNTIYF. For the CDR3, the DNA is TGTGCCAGCAGTTACTCGACTGGTGATAACACCATATATTTT.